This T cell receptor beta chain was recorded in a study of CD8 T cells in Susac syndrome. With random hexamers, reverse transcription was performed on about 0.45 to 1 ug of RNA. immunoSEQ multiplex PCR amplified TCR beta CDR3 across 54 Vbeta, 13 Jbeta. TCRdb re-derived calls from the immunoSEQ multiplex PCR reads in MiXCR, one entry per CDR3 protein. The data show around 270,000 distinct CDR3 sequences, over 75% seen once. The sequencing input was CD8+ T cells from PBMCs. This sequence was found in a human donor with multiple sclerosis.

The CDR3 here is CASSPSTDEQFF. The CDR3 bases are TGTGCCAGCAGCCCGAGCACCGATGAGCAGTTCTTC. This rearrangement joins TRBV7-8 to TRBJ2-1; D call uncertain. This CDR3 is built from 12 residues. The germline V and J ends were trimmed by 5 bases and 8 bases, with 10 bases remaining between them. Germline V gene sequence: CDR1 SGHVS, CDR2 FQNEAQ.